What follows are 31 T cell receptor beta chains derived from one specimen sequenced in a study of blood T cell repertoires in COVID-19. Repertoires were generated with immunoSEQ multiplex PCR, while TCRdb's copy carries only in-frame clones and drops some. The repertoire holds more than 400,000 clones, with about 90% as singletons. Source material: PBMCs or T cells enriched from blood (not recorded which). These receptors were obtained from a woman between 18 and 29 years old who had recovered from COVID-19.

The rearrangement links TRBV24-1 to TRBJ1-4, with 9 bases aligning to TRBD1. Germline V gives CDR1 KGHDR, CDR2 SFDVKD. There are 18 residues in the CDR3. The trim removed 1 base at V and 7 bases at J, leaving 12 bases unmatched. The DNA of the CDR3 is TGTGCCACCAGTGATTTAGGACAGGGGAGGTATCGTGGTGAAAAACTGTTTTTT. Its translation: CATSDLGQGRYRGEKLFF.

The rearrangement joins TRBV29-1 to TRBJ1-6; D might be TRBD1 (5 bases). The CDR3 is made up of 13 amino acids. The V and J ends lost 5 bases and 9 bases respectively, with 14 bases between them. The V gene's germline CDR1 is SQVTM and CDR2 ANQGSEA. The CDR3 nucleotides read TGCAGCGTTTCTGGAGGGGAGGGTTCACCCCTCCACTTT. Translation: CSVSGGEGSPLHF.

The chain combines TRBV21-1 with TRBJ1-5. TRBV21-1 corresponds to a pseudogene. This CDR3 is 17 amino acids long. As DNA, the CDR3 is TGTGCCAGCACCCTGGCGTCGGTCAAGGAGAGCAATCAGCCCCAGCATTTT. Its protein product is CASTLASVKESNQPQHF.

The table lists this clone with a count of one. The V call is TRBV3-1 (or the pseudogene TRBV3-2), the J call TRBJ2-6, with no clear D. The germline gives CDR1 LGHDT, CDR2 YNNKEL (reference sequence). This CDR3 has 15 residues. Between the trimmed V and J ends, which lost 4 bases and 0 bases, there was a span of 7 bases. The CDR3 DNA follows: TGTGCCAGCAGCCCAGAGAGCTCTGGGGCCAACGTCCTGACTTTC. Its protein product is CASSPESSGANVLTF.

V and J are TRBV13 and TRBJ2-1; 10 nucleotides agree with TRBD2. The CDR3 consists of 14 residues. Trimming at V came to 1 base and at J to 7 bases, leaving 1 base not matched to a gene. Germline lookup yields CDR1 PRHDT and CDR2 FYEKMQ (reference sequence). CDR3 coding DNA: TGTGCCAGCAGCTTAGATAGCGGGAGGAATGAGCAGTTCTTC. Amino acid sequence: CASSLDSGRNEQFF.

V usage is TRBV4-1 and J usage is TRBJ2-1; TRBD2 aligns across 7 bases. Germline CDR1 is MGHRA and CDR2 is YSYEKL. Trimming cost V 1 base and J 9 bases; bases outside gene matches: 6. CDR3 length equals 14 residues. The CDR3 DNA sequence: TGCGCCAGCAGCCAAGGGGCCTGGGGGGGTGAGCAGTTCTTC. It encodes CASSQGAWGGEQFF.

The chain employs TRBV28 and TRBJ1-2; 10 bases line up with TRBD1. Per germline, CDR1 MDHEN and CDR2 SYDVKM. The CDR3 is made up of 17 amino acids. Losses at the gene ends were 6 bases for V and 5 bases for J; bases not matched to a gene: 15. The CDR3 sequence is CASRSPMGQGSWYGYTF. The CDR3 DNA is TGTGCCAGCAGATCACCCATGGGACAGGGGAGTTGGTATGGCTACACCTTC.

The chain is built from TRBV30 and TRBJ1-2, with D tentatively TRBD1 (5 bases). The CDR3 is 13 amino acids. Germline CDR1 reads GTSNPN; CDR2 reads SVGIG (reference sequence). Trimming cost V 1 base and J 6 bases, with 12 bases left between them. Here the CDR3 DNA reads TGTGCCTGGAGTGGGGGGGAATGGGATGGCTACACCTTC. This codes for CAWSGGEWDGYTF.

The CDR3 DNA reads TGCGCCAGCAGGGTTAAGCGGGGGGGAACAGATACGCAGTATTTT. Translation: CASRVKRGGTDTQYF. The rearrangement links TRBV10-2 to TRBJ2-3; 10 positions match TRBD2. CDR1 and CDR2 (germline): WSHSY, SAAADI. The CDR3 extends over 15 amino acids. J was trimmed by 3 bases and V by 6 bases; bases with no gene match: 6.

This clone was picked up one time. The chain links TRBV29-1 to TRBJ1-1; 8 nucleotides line up with TRBD1. The V and J ends lost 7 bases and 8 bases, in that order; junction bases with no gene match: 9. The CDR3 totals 12 residues. CDR1 SQVTM and CDR2 ANQGSEA come from the germline V gene. The CDR3 protein is CSAEPNRGEAFF. In DNA form, the CDR3 reads TGCAGCGCCGAACCAAACAGGGGGGAAGCTTTCTTT.

This clone appeared once. The same CDR3 can be traced to other DNA sequences in this sample. This sequence joins TRBV29-1 and TRBJ2-5; D is possibly TRBD1 (5 bases). Trimming removed 3 bases at V and 4 bases at J, with 6 bases between. This CDR3 comprises 11 residues. The V gene's germline CDR1 is SQVTM and CDR2 ANQGSEA. Written as DNA, the CDR3 is TGCAGCGTTGACAGGGTAGAGACCCAGTACTTC. Its protein is CSVDRVETQYF.

This chain links TRBV29-1 with TRBJ1-2; 7 nucleotides align to TRBD1. Germline V gene sequence: CDR1 SQVTM, CDR2 ANQGSEA. J lost 5 bases, V lost 7 bases, and 13 bases had no gene match. This CDR3 region has 14 residues. CDR3 sequence: CSAGQENLPYGYTF. CDR3 sequence (DNA): TGCAGCGCTGGACAGGAGAACCTACCATATGGCTACACCTTC.

The chain is built from TRBV4-1 and TRBJ2-3, with D possibly being TRBD1 (6 bases). Trimming cost V 0 bases and J 0 bases, with 10 bases left between them. The CDR3 consists of 16 residues. Per the germline V gene, CDR1 is MGHRA and CDR2 is YSYEKL. The CDR3 here is CASSQDRTASTDTQYF. In nucleotides, the CDR3 is TGCGCCAGCAGCCAAGATCGGACAGCGAGCACAGATACGCAGTATTTT.

This rearrangement joins TRBV6-5 to TRBJ2-7; a possible D gene is TRBD2 (5 bases). The CDR3 contains 13 residues. With 5 bases removed from V and 3 bases from J, the gap between germline ends came to 11 bases. Looked up from germline, CDR1 is MNHEY and CDR2 is SVGAGI. For the CDR3, the DNA is TGTGCCAGCAGTCCCGGACTCGGCTACGAGCAGTACTTC. This sequence encodes CASSPGLGYEQYF.

The chain has TRBV28 and TRBJ2-1; the D gene is possibly TRBD2 (5 bases). Deletions cut 2 bases from V and 1 base from J, with 9 bases between. This CDR3 comprises 15 residues. CDR1 and CDR2 (germline): MDHEN, SYDVKM. The chain's CDR3 is CASSLEGSSYNEQFF. The CDR3 DNA sequence: TGTGCCAGCAGTTTAGAGGGATCGTCCTACAATGAGCAGTTCTTC.

The chain carries TRBV30 and TRBJ2-1, with D unresolved. The germline CDR1 and CDR2 sequences are GTSNPN and SVGIG (reference sequence). The CDR3 runs 11 residues. V was pared by 0 bases and J by 15 bases, with 12 bases between. In DNA, the CDR3 is TGTGCCTGGAGTGTAGAGCGACTCCCGTTCTTC. Its translation is CAWSVERLPFF.

The gene calls are TRBV29-1 and TRBJ1-1; tentative D call: TRBD1 (6 bases). With 4 bases removed from V and 0 bases from J, the gap between germline ends came to 18 bases. The germline V gene encodes CDR1 SQVTM and CDR2 ANQGSEA. This CDR3 spans 16 amino acids. The CDR3 bases are TGCAGCGTTGTTAGGCAGGGGATTTTTATGAACACTGAAGCTTTCTTT. It yields the protein CSVVRQGIFMNTEAFF. The full variable domain, its missing parts supplied by reference TRBV29-1 and TRBJ1-1, is SAVISQKPSRDICQRGTSLTIQCQVDSQVTMMFWYRQQPGQSLTLIATANQGSEATYESGFVIDKFPISRPNLTFSTLTVSNMSPEDSSIYLCSVVRQGIFMNTEAFFGQGTRLTVV.

The rearrangement links TRBV7-2 to TRBJ2-2; 11 nucleotides line up with TRBD2. In germline, CDR1 is SGHTA, CDR2 FQGNSA. The CDR3 spans 17 residues. V shed 2 bases and J 2 bases; nucleotides not matched to a gene: 4. This CDR3 is CASSLIAGGPNTGELFF. The CDR3 bases are TGTGCCAGCAGCTTAATAGCGGGGGGGCCTAACACCGGGGAGCTGTTTTTT.

Concerning this clone itself: Germline is not matched at one junction end, which may reflect a read error. The rearrangement joins TRBV7-2 to TRBJ2-5, with 8 bases matching TRBD1. The CDR3 contains 12 residues. Germline V gene lookup returns CDR1 SGHTA and CDR2 FQGNSA. The CDR3 region is CASSHDRGPRNF. The CDR3 region has the DNA TGTGCCAGCAGCCATGACAGGGGACCCCGGAACTTC.

This sequence joins TRBV14 and TRBJ2-1; D remains ambiguous. In germline, CDR1 is SGHDN, CDR2 FVKESK. The CDR3 totals 13 residues. Trimming cost V 0 bases and J 12 bases, with 12 bases left between them. For the CDR3, the DNA is TGTGCCAGCAGCCAAGATGCACAATCAGGGCAGTTCTTC. Translating gives CASSQDAQSGQFF.

V is TRBV12-3 or TRBV12-4 and J is TRBJ1-5; tentative D call: TRBD1 (6 bases). The CDR3 spans 13 residues. Deletions cut 4 bases from V and 4 bases from J, with 8 bases between. CDR3 nucleotides: TGTGCCAGCAGTTCCGACAGGAATCAGCCCCAGCATTTT. Amino acid sequence: CASSSDRNQPQHF.

This chain joins TRBV24-1 and TRBJ1-1; D is ambiguous. The V and J ends lost 7 bases and 5 bases respectively, with 10 bases between them. Germline CDR1 reads KGHDR; CDR2 reads SFDVKD. The CDR3 totals 12 residues. In nucleotides, the CDR3 is TGTGCCACCAGCCTCGACGGGACTGAAGCTTTCTTT. Protein sequence: CATSLDGTEAFF.

This clone has only one observation. The rearrangement uses TRBV5-4 and TRBJ2-2, with D perhaps TRBD2 (7 bases). The CDR3 extends over 18 amino acids. Germline V gives CDR1 SGHNT, CDR2 YYREEE (reference sequence). Trimming took off 6 bases at V and 0 bases at J, with 21 bases between the two ends. Here the CDR3 reads CASTPDVTGGPNTGELFF. The CDR3 DNA follows: TGTGCCAGCACCCCTGATGTGACGGGGGGCCCGAACACCGGGGAGCTGTTTTTT.

The chain uses TRBV10-1 and TRBJ1-5; 7 nucleotides line up with TRBD1. This CDR3 is built from 16 residues. In germline, CDR1 is WNHNN, CDR2 SYGVQD (reference sequence). V gave up 6 bases and J gave up 1 base; unmatched junction bases: 9. CDR3 amino acids: CASRITGTESNQPQHF. The CDR3 DNA reads TGCGCCAGCAGAATAACCGGGACAGAAAGCAATCAGCCCCAGCATTTT.

On this clone: The sample holds other DNA sequences that translate to the same CDR3. This rearrangement joins TRBV7-9 to TRBJ1-1, with unresolved D. Trimming cost V 1 base and J 0 bases, with 6 bases left between them. The CDR3 spans 14 residues. In germline, CDR1 is SEHNR, CDR2 FQNEAQ (reference sequence). CDR3 sequence (DNA): TGTGCCAGCAGCTTAGGAGGGCTGAACACTGAAGCTTTCTTT. It codes for CASSLGGLNTEAFF.

V is TRBV28 and J is TRBJ1-2; the match to TRBD1 covers 8 bases. Trimming cost V 6 bases and J 0 bases; bases outside gene matches: 6. This CDR3 is 15 amino acids long. Germline values: CDR1 MDHEN, CDR2 SYDVKM. CDR3 residues: CASSHGQGANYGYTF. CDR3 bases: TGTGCCAGCAGCCATGGACAGGGAGCTAACTATGGCTACACCTTC.

J is TRBJ1-5 and V is TRBV12-5, with 8 positions matching TRBD1. Germline V gene lookup returns CDR1 LGHNT and CDR2 FRNRAP. Trimming cost V 0 bases and J 5 bases; bases outside gene matches: 6. CDR3 length: 16 amino acids. CDR3 residues: CASGLVAGGAYQPQHF. CDR3 DNA: TGTGCTAGTGGTTTGGTGGCAGGGGGCGCTTATCAGCCCCAGCATTTT.

The CDR3, as DNA: TGCGCCAGCAGTCAATCCCCACAGGTCTACACCTTC. Its protein product is CASSQSPQVYTF. This chain connects TRBV23-1 to TRBJ1-2, with D tentatively TRBD1 (5 bases). TRBV23-1 counts as an open reading frame of uncertain function. Trimming left V 0 bases short and J 10 bases short, with 9 bases between. The CDR3 spans 12 residues.

The J gene is TRBJ2-1, the V gene TRBV7-9, with TRBD2 matching 10 bases. In germline, CDR1 is SEHNR, CDR2 FQNEAQ (reference sequence). This CDR3 spans 15 amino acids. Losses at the gene ends were 5 bases for V and 3 bases for J; bases not matched to a gene: 4. The CDR3 nucleotides read TGTGCCAGCAGCCCCGGACTAGCGGACTACAATGAGCAGTTCTTC. It translates to CASSPGLADYNEQFF.

This chain links TRBV18 with TRBJ1-5, with a weak D call TRBD1 (5 bases). Germline V lookup: CDR1 KGHSH, CDR2 LQKENI. The CDR3 loop spans 15 amino acids. The V and J ends lost 6 bases and 3 bases respectively, with 15 bases between them. Here the CDR3 DNA reads TGTGCCAGCTCTGCGATGGGACTGAACAATCAGCCCCAGCATTTT. This translates into CASSAMGLNNQPQHF. Full variable domain (rest looked up from reference TRBV18 and TRBJ1-5): NAGVMQNPRHLVRRRGQEARLRCSPMKGHSHVYWYRQLPEEGLKFMVYLQKENIIDESGMPKERFSAEFPKEGPSILRIQQVVRGDSAAYFCASSAMGLNNQPQHFGDGTRLSIL.

The chain has TRBV2 and TRBJ2-7; D is unclear. V was cut by 2 bases and J by 6 bases, with 11 bases left in between. This CDR3 is built from 13 residues. Germline CDR1 SNHLY, CDR2 FYNNEI. The CDR3 sequence: CASSESVRVEQYF. CDR3 in DNA: TGTGCCAGCAGTGAATCAGTTCGGGTCGAGCAGTACTTC.